This entry describes one TCR beta chain. This same CDR3 is encoded by further DNA sequences in the sample. This entry comes from a study of shared clonotypes between healthy human individuals. In the authors' methods: Filtering differed for immunoSEQ, which gave only junction sequences without quality scores. This table comes from immunoSEQ multiplex PCR, and its TCRdb copy is limited to in-frame clones, with some not included. V and J calls and clone size are given by that table; D and trimming were obtained from the DNA. This repertoire shows 2 million to 2.5 million clones, roughly 90% found once; its top ten account for 0.3% to 0.45%. CDR1 and CDR2 from the germline V gene are MNHEY and SVGAGI. This CDR3 comprises 13 residues. Every one of the donors was a Caucasian adult that lived in Nashville, Tennessee. It was into CD45RA+ naive and CD45RA-negative memory subsets that the CD4+ cells were split.

The clonotype comes from a man younger than 35 in good health. Some clones in this sample may be carry-over from other donors' samples. Sequenced input: naive CD4+ T cells from PBMCs. Subset reported: CD45RA+ positively selected. The chain is built from TRBV6-5 and TRBJ2-5, with 7 bases fitting TRBD1. The DNA end lines up better with TRBJ2-7; the J call may be wrong. CDR3 coding DNA: TGTGCCAGCAGTTACCGACAGGGCTACGAGCAGTACTTC. Protein: CASSYRQGYEQYF.